This TCR beta chain is from a study of T cells after somatic rescue of genetic block. The repertoire was sequenced with immunoSEQ multiplex PCR; TCRdb's copy has only in-frame clones and lacks some. The data contain 12,000 to 15,000 clones, just over 70% of them singletons. V lost 5 bases to trimming and J lost 7 bases, with 17 bases between them. In germline, CDR1 is SNHLY, CDR2 FYNNEI. The CDR3 extends over 15 amino acids. This clone was counted between two and nine times. This clonotype was sampled from a boy between 10 and 17 years old. V gene TRBV2 combines with J gene TRBJ1-4; a weak D match, TRBD1 (5 bases). The source material was peripheral blood mononuclear cells (PBMCs). The DNA for the CDR3 is TGTGCCAGCAGTTTCAAGTTCGGGGGGGGTGAAAAACTGTTTTTT. Translated: CASSFKFGGGEKLFF.